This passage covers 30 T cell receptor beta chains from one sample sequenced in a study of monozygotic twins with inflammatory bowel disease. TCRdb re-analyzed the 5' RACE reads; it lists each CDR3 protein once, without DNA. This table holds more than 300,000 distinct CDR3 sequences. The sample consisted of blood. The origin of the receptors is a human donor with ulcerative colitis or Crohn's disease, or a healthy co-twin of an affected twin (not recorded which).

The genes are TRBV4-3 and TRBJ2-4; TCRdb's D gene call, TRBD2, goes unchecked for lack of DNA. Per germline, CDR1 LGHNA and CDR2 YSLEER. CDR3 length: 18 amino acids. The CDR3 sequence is CASSQGASGGLAKNIQYF.

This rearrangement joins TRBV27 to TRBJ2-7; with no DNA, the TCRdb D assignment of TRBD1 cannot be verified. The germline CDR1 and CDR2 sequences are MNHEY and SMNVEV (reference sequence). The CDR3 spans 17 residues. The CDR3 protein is CASSPGQGAVRAYEQYF.

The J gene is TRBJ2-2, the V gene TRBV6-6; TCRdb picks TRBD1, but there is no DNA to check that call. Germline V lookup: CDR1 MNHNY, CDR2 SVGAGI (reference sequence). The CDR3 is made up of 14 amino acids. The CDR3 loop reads CASGTGSNTGELFF.

Here the CDR3 reads CTSSRQGYEQYF. J is TRBJ2-7 and V is TRBV10-3; the D call of TRBD1 rests on TCRdb alone, since no DNA is present to check it. Germline-derived CDR1 and CDR2 are ENHRY and SYGVKD. The CDR3 sequence is 12 residues long.

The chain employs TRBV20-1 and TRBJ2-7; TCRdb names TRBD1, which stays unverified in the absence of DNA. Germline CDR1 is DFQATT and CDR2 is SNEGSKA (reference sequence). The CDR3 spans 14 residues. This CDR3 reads CSTNSGQGALEQYF.

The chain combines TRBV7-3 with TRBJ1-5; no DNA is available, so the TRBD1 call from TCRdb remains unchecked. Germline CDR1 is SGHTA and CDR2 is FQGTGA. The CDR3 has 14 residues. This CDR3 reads CASSLGQGGEPQHF.

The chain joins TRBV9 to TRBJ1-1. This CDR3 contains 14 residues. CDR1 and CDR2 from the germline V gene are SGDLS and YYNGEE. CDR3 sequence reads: CASSYLQGRGEAFF.

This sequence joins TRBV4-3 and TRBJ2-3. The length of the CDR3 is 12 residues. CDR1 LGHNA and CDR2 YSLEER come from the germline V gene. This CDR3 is CASGRGADTQYF.

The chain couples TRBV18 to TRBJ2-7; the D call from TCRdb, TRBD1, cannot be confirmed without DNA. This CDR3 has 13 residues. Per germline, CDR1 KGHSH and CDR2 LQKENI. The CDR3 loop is CASSQTTDYEQYF. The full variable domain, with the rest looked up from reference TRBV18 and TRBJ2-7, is NAGVMQNPRHLVRRRGQEARLRCSPMKGHSHVYWYRQLPEEGLKFMVYLQKENIIDESGMPKERFSAEFPKEGPSILRIQQVVRGDSAAYFCASSQTTDYEQYFGPGTRLTVT.

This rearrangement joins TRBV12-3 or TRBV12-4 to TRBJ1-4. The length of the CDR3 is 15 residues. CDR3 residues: CASSSPVSTNEKLFF.

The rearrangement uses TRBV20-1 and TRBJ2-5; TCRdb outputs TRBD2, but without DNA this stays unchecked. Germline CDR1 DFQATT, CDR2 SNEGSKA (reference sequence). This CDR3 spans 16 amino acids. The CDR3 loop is CSARPTSRGYQETQYF.

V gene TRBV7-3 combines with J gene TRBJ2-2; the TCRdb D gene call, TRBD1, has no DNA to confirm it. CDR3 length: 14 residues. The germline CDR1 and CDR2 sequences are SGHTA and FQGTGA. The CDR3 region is CASSQTTGTGELFF.

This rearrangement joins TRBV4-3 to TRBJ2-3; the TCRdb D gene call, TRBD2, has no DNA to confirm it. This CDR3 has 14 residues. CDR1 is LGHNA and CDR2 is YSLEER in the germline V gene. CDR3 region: CASRAGVDTDTQYF.

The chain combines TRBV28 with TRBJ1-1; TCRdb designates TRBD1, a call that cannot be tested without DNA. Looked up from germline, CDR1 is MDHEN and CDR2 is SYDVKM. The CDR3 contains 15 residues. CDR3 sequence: CASSLIPGGRTEAFF. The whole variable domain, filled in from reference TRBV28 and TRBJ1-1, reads DVKVTQSSRYLVKRTGEKVFLECVQDMDHENMFWYRQDPGLGLRLIYFSYDVKMKEKGDIPEGYSVSREKKERFSLILESASTNQTSMYLCASSLIPGGRTEAFFGQGTRLTVV.

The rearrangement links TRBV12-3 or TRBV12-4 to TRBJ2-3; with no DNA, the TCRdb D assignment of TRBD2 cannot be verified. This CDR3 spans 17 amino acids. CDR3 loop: CATKTSPRDEHKDTQYF.

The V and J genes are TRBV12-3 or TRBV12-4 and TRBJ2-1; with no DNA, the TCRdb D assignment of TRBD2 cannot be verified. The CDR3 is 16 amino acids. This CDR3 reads CASSLARGSGVNEQFF.

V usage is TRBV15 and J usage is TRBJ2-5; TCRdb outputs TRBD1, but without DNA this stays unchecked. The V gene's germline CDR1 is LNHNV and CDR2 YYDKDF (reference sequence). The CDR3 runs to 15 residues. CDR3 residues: CATSRDPGIGETQYF.

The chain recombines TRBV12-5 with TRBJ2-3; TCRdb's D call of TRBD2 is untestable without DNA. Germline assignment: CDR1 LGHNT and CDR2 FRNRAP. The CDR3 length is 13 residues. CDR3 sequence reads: CASGPGTTDTQYF.

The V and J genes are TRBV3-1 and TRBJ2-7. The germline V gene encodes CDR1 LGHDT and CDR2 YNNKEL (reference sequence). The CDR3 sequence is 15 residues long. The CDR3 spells CASSQEEGRTYEQYF.

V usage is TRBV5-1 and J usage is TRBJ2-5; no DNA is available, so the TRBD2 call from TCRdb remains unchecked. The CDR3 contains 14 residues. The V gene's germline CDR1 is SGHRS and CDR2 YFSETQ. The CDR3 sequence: CASSPTADKETQYF.

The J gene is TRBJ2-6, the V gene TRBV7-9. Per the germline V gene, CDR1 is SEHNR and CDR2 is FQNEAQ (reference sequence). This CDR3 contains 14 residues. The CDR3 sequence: CASSSADPRRVLTF.

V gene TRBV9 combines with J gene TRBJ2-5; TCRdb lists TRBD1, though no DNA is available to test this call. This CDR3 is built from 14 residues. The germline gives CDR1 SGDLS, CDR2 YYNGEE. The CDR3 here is CASSTRGLTETQYF.

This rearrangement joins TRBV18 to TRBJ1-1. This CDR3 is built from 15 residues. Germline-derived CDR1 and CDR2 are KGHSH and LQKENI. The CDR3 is CASSLASGQNTEAFF.

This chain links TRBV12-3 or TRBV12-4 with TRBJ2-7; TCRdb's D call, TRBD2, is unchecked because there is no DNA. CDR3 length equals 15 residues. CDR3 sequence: CASSRGSGSSYEQYF.

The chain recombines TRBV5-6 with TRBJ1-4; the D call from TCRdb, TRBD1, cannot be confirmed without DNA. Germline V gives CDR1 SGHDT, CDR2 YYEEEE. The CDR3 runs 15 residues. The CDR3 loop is CASSLDLAGREKLFF.

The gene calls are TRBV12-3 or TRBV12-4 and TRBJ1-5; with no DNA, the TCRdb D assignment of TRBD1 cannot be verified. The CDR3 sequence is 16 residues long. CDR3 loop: CASSFTSGTPAQPQHF.

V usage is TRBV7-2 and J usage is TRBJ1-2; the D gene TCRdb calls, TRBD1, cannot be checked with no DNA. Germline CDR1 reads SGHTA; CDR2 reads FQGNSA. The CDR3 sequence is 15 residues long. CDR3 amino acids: CASSLDLVRGNGYTF.

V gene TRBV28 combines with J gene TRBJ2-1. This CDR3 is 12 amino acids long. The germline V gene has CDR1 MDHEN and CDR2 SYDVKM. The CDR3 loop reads CASSLLGSGQFF.

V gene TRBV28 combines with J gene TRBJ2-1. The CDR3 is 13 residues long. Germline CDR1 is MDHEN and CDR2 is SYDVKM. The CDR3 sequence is CASTAGVYNEQFF.

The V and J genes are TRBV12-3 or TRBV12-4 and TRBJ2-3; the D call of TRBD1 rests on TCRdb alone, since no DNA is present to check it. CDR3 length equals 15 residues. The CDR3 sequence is CASSRRTGKTDTQYF.